A single sample is the source of the 31 T cell receptor beta chains below, sequenced in a study of blood T cell repertoires in COVID-19. The data were produced by immunoSEQ multiplex PCR, yet TCRdb's version contains in-frame clones alone and is incomplete. Among roughly 140,000 clones listed, around 80% were seen once. Sequencing was performed on peripheral blood. Source of these receptors: a man in his fifties or sixties with acute or convalescent COVID-19.

This chain uses TRBV6-5 with TRBJ1-5, with 7 bases matching TRBD1. Losses at the gene ends were 5 bases for V and 2 bases for J; bases not matched to a gene: 0. In germline, CDR1 is MNHEY, CDR2 SVGAGI. This CDR3 has 13 amino acids. For the CDR3, the DNA is TGTGCCAGCAGTACAGGGGGCAATCAGCCCCAGCATTTT. Protein sequence: CASSTGGNQPQHF.

The chain recombines TRBV4-2 with TRBJ1-5; 8 positions match TRBD1. The CDR3 is 15 residues long. Germline values: CDR1 LGHNA, CDR2 YNFKEQ. V was pared by 8 bases and J by 5 bases, with 11 bases of the junction left unmatched. The CDR3 region is CASGGLDREDQPQHF. The CDR3, as DNA: TGTGCCAGCGGCGGCTTGGACAGGGAGGATCAGCCCCAGCATTTT.

This clone was recorded only once. V usage is TRBV11-2 and J usage is TRBJ1-3, with D unclear. CDR3 length: 13 residues. Trimming cost V 3 bases and J 2 bases, with 5 bases left between them. From germline, CDR1 is SGHAT and CDR2 FQNNGV. The CDR3 region is CASSLEPGNTIYF. In DNA form, the CDR3 reads TGTGCCAGCAGCTTGGAGCCTGGAAACACCATATATTTT.

This chain joins TRBV3-1 (or the pseudogene TRBV3-2) and TRBJ2-2, with D perhaps matching TRBD1 (6 bases). Deletions cut 5 bases from V and 3 bases from J, with 13 bases between. The V gene's germline CDR1 is LGHDT and CDR2 YNNKEL (reference sequence). This CDR3 is built from 15 residues. The CDR3 loop reads CASSTRGVYTGELFF. In DNA form, the CDR3 reads TGTGCCAGCAGCACCAGGGGCGTGTACACCGGGGAGCTGTTTTTT.

The chain carries TRBV30 and TRBJ1-1; TRBD1 matches 10 bases. V lost 6 bases and J lost 1; bases outside the gene matches: 8. The CDR3 extends over 15 amino acids. Germline values: CDR1 GTSNPN, CDR2 SVGIG (reference sequence). The CDR3 DNA sequence: TGTGCCTGCACTAGACAGGGGGCTGGGAACACTGAAGCTTTCTTT. Protein: CACTRQGAGNTEAFF.

The chain recombines TRBV4-3 with TRBJ2-5; the match to TRBD2 covers 10 bases. CDR1 and CDR2 (germline): LGHNA, YSLEER. This CDR3 region has 15 residues. With 0 bases clipped from V and 9 bases from J, the junction kept 7 bases outside the gene matches. CDR3 DNA sequence: TGCGCCAGCAGCCAAGATCACCTAGCGGGAGCGCCCCAGTACTTC. It yields the protein CASSQDHLAGAPQYF.

This sequence joins TRBV6-2 or TRBV6-3 and TRBJ2-5; 8 nucleotides agree with TRBD1. CDR1 is MNHEY, CDR2 SVGEGT, per germline. Trimming took 1 base from V and 5 from J; bases not matched to a gene: 6. This CDR3 comprises 15 residues. The CDR3 here is CASSYLQGAGETQYF. The DNA of the CDR3 is TGTGCCAGCAGTTACTTGCAGGGGGCGGGGGAGACCCAGTACTTC.

The V gene is TRBV6-5, the J gene TRBJ2-7; 13 bases map to TRBD2. This CDR3 is built from 15 residues. Germline trimming cut 6 bases from V and 5 bases from J; bases unmatched to any gene: 7. CDR1 and CDR2 (germline): MNHEY, SVGAGI. CDR3 coding DNA: TGTGCCAGCAGCCCCGGACTAGCGGGAGTCAACGAGCAGTACTTC. Translated, it gives CASSPGLAGVNEQYF.

This chain connects TRBV19 to TRBJ2-5, with D perhaps matching TRBD1 (6 bases). CDR1 is LNHDA, CDR2 SQIVND, per germline (reference sequence). The CDR3 covers 15 residues. Trimming shortened V by 6 bases and J by 0 bases, and 14 bases separated the two germline ends. The CDR3 DNA reads as TGTGCCAGTAGAAGTCACAGGGAGTACCAAGAGACCCAGTACTTC. Protein: CASRSHREYQETQYF.

This clone occurred a few times. This chain uses TRBV9 with TRBJ1-2, with a possible D match to TRBD1 (6 bases). The V gene lost 4 bases and the J gene lost 2 bases, with 15 bases spanning the gap. The CDR3 is made up of 15 amino acids. Germline-derived CDR1 and CDR2 are SGDLS and YYNGEE. The CDR3 region is CASSLRQEANYGYTF. In DNA form, the CDR3 reads TGTGCCAGCAGCCTACGACAGGAAGCGAACTATGGCTACACCTTC.

The rearrangement uses TRBV7-2 and TRBJ2-7, with TRBD2 as a possible D gene (5 bases). The CDR3 covers 14 residues. Trimming took off 2 bases at V and 2 bases at J, with 10 bases between the two ends. The germline gives CDR1 SGHTA, CDR2 FQGNSA. The CDR3 coding sequence is TGTGCCAGCAGCTTAAACAGCGGTGCCTACGAGCAGTACTTC. This encodes CASSLNSGAYEQYF. The full variable domain, completed using reference TRBV7-2 and TRBJ2-7, is GAGVSQSPSNKVTEKGKDVELRCDPISGHTALYWYRQSLGQGLEFLIYFQGNSAPDKSGLPSDRFSAERTGGSVSTLTIQRTQQEDSAVYLCASSLNSGAYEQYFGPGTRLTVT.

The J gene is TRBJ2-7, the V gene TRBV19; the D gene is possibly TRBD2 (7 bases). CDR1 is LNHDA and CDR2 is SQIVND in the germline V gene (reference sequence). This CDR3 has 15 residues. V shed 3 bases and J shed 1 base, with 13 bases lying between them. The CDR3 sequence: CASSMGASGSYEQYF. In DNA, the CDR3 is TGTGCCAGTAGTATGGGGGCTAGCGGTTCCTACGAGCAGTACTTC.

The chain is built from TRBV19 and TRBJ1-5, with 7 bases that match TRBD1. There are 18 residues in the CDR3. The V and J ends lost 4 bases and 2 bases, in that order; junction bases with no gene match: 14. Germline-derived CDR1 and CDR2 are LNHDA and SQIVND (reference sequence). The CDR3: CASSRIGGGNYGNQPQHF. The CDR3 DNA sequence: TGTGCCAGTAGTAGGATAGGGGGCGGAAATTATGGCAATCAGCCCCAGCATTTT.

The V and J genes are TRBV10-2 and TRBJ1-6; 7 bases agree with TRBD1. CDR3 length equals 13 residues. CDR1 is WSHSY and CDR2 is SAAADI in the germline V gene. The V gene end was trimmed by 3 bases and the J gene end by 11 bases; junction bases not matched to a gene: 4. The CDR3 sequence: CASSERTGAPLHF. CDR3 sequence (DNA): TGCGCCAGCAGTGAAAGAACAGGGGCACCCCTCCACTTT.

V gene TRBV3-1 (or the pseudogene TRBV3-2) combines with J gene TRBJ2-1; 13 positions agree with TRBD2. Germline CDR1 LGHDT, CDR2 YNNKEL (reference sequence). V gave up 3 bases and J gave up 7 bases; unmatched junction bases: 6. The CDR3 runs 16 residues. The CDR3 loop reads CASSHRTSGRVNEQFF. In DNA form, the CDR3 reads TGTGCCAGCAGCCACCGGACTAGCGGGAGAGTTAATGAGCAGTTCTTC.

This rearrangement joins TRBV6-7 to TRBJ2-7; 10 nucleotides match TRBD2. TRBV6-7 qualifies as an ORF whose function is uncertain. J was trimmed by 0 bases and V by 8 bases; bases with no gene match: 10. CDR3 size: 16 residues. CDR3 sequence: CASPPTSGANSYEQYF. For the CDR3, the DNA is TGTGCCAGCCCCCCAACTAGCGGGGCAAACTCCTACGAGCAGTACTTC.

J is TRBJ2-2 and V is TRBV11-3; possible D gene TRBD1, 6 bases. Germline-derived CDR1 and CDR2 are SGHNT and YENEEA. This CDR3 is 17 amino acids long. Deletions cut 3 bases from V and 1 base from J, with 15 bases between. CDR3: CASSFTGSSENTGELFF. DNA for the CDR3: TGTGCCAGCAGCTTTACAGGGAGCTCTGAGAACACCGGGGAGCTGTTTTTT.

This clone was observed once. The chain is built from TRBV6-5 and TRBJ1-1, with TRBD1 as a possible D gene (5 bases). Germline V lookup: CDR1 MNHEY, CDR2 SVGAGI. Trimming took 8 bases from V and 1 from J, leaving 14 bases between them. This CDR3 contains 14 residues. The CDR3, as DNA: TGTGCCAGCTGTCGAACTACAGGGAACACTGAAGCTTTCTTT. Translation: CASCRTTGNTEAFF.

The genes are TRBV3-1 (or the pseudogene TRBV3-2) and TRBJ1-4; 9 nucleotides align to TRBD1. The CDR3 spans 18 residues. The J segment lost 8 bases and the V segment lost 0 bases, leaving 13 bases of the junction unmatched. Germline CDR1 is LGHDT and CDR2 is YNNKEL (reference sequence). The CDR3 spells CASSQEPGQGLVLEKLFF. In DNA, the CDR3 is TGTGCCAGCAGCCAAGAACCGGGACAGGGACTTGTACTCGAAAAACTGTTTTTT.

The V call is TRBV19, the J call TRBJ2-5; TRBD2 matches 13 bases. CDR3 length equals 15 residues. V gave up 6 bases and J gave up 1 base; unmatched junction bases: 2. Germline V gives CDR1 LNHDA, CDR2 SQIVND (reference sequence). In DNA form, the CDR3 reads TGTGCCAGTAGAGGGACTAGCGGGGCCCAAGAGACCCAGTACTTC. Its protein product is CASRGTSGAQETQYF.

This chain joins TRBV29-1 and TRBJ1-1, with 7 bases fitting TRBD1. Germline V lookup: CDR1 SQVTM, CDR2 ANQGSEA. This CDR3 is 12 amino acids long. Trimming took 4 bases from V and 1 from J; bases not matched to a gene: 0. CDR3 residues: CSVGQGNTEAFF. The CDR3 DNA follows: TGCAGCGTTGGACAGGGGAACACTGAAGCTTTCTTT.

V is TRBV5-1 and J is TRBJ1-2; 9 nucleotides agree with TRBD1. V was clipped by 4 bases and J by 8 bases; unmatched bases: 12. The germline CDR1 and CDR2 sequences are SGHRS and YFSETQ. CDR3 size: 15 residues. DNA of the CDR3: TGCGCCAGCAGCCCCGGGGACAGGGCGTTGGAGGGCTACACCTTC. Translation: CASSPGDRALEGYTF.

V is TRBV25-1 and J is TRBJ1-2, with a weak D call TRBD1 (5 bases). V was clipped by 3 bases and J by 4 bases, with 12 bases between them. Germline V gene data show CDR1 as MGHDK and CDR2 as SYGVNS. The CDR3 is made up of 14 amino acids. For the CDR3, the DNA is TGTGCCAGCAGTGATGGGCAGGGCGGCTATGGCTACACCTTC. It yields the protein CASSDGQGGYGYTF.

V and J are TRBV14 and TRBJ1-2; D not resolved. V lost 0 bases and J lost 8, with 10 bases in between. CDR1 and CDR2 from the germline V gene are SGHDN and FVKESK. This CDR3 region has 13 residues. The DNA for the CDR3 is TGTGCCAGCAGCCAAGATCGTGTCGGGGGCTACACCTTC. Translating it yields CASSQDRVGGYTF.

On this clone itself: Other DNA sequences from this sample encode an identical CDR3 as well. In DNA form, the CDR3 reads TGTGCCAGCAGTCGCGGGGGACGAACCGGGGAGCTGTTTTTT. It is translated as CASSRGGRTGELFF. V is TRBV28 and J is TRBJ2-2, with 7 bases identical to TRBD2. The CDR3 is 14 amino acids. V lost 5 bases and J lost 5; bases outside the gene matches: 5. The germline V gene has CDR1 MDHEN and CDR2 SYDVKM.

The V and J genes are TRBV19 and TRBJ2-3, with D possibly matching TRBD1 (5 bases). Germline V gene data show CDR1 as LNHDA and CDR2 as SQIVND (reference sequence). V gave up 4 bases and J gave up 6 bases, with 20 bases separating them. The CDR3 runs to 16 residues. The CDR3 DNA follows: TGTGCCAGTAGTACAGGGAAACGGTTCTACGGGGATACGCAGTATTTT. This codes for CASSTGKRFYGDTQYF.

The chain recombines TRBV5-4 with TRBJ2-6; TRBD1 matches 7 bases. The CDR3 is 15 residues long. V was pared by 4 bases and J by 4 bases, with 5 bases of the junction left unmatched. Germline V gene data show CDR1 as SGHNT and CDR2 as YYREEE (reference sequence). CDR3 in DNA: TGTGCCAGCAGCGTACAGGGGAGCGGGGCCAACGTCCTGACTTTC. Protein: CASSVQGSGANVLTF.

This chain joins TRBV4-2 and TRBJ1-1, with TRBD1 matching 7 bases. The CDR3 runs to 17 residues. V shed 1 base and J 0 bases; nucleotides not matched to a gene: 8. The germline CDR1 and CDR2 sequences are LGHNA and YNFKEQ. The chain's CDR3 is CASSQGLRGLVNTEAFF. The CDR3, as DNA: TGTGCCAGCAGCCAAGGTCTGAGGGGGCTTGTGAACACTGAAGCTTTCTTT.

V is TRBV6-5 and J is TRBJ1-1, with D possibly TRBD1 on 5 matching bases. The V and J ends lost 2 bases and 7 bases respectively, with 11 bases between them. This CDR3 has 13 residues. CDR1 and CDR2 (germline): MNHEY, SVGAGI. The CDR3 loop reads CASSYEDRHEAFF. In DNA form, the CDR3 reads TGTGCCAGCAGTTACGAAGACAGACATGAAGCTTTCTTT.

The chain employs TRBV2 and TRBJ1-3; 7 positions agree with TRBD1. The CDR3 has 15 amino acids. From germline, CDR1 is SNHLY and CDR2 FYNNEI. V lost 3 bases and J lost 4; bases outside the gene matches: 6. Here the CDR3 reads CASSEEGALGNTIYF. The CDR3 DNA follows: TGTGCCAGCAGTGAGGAGGGGGCGCTAGGAAACACCATATATTTT.

The chain joins TRBV12-3 or TRBV12-4 to TRBJ1-1; D is ambiguous. The germline V and J ends were trimmed by 4 bases and 4 bases, with 10 bases remaining between them. This CDR3 is 13 amino acids long. The CDR3 region is CASSYAGPTEAFF. The CDR3 bases are TGTGCCAGCAGTTATGCAGGTCCCACTGAAGCTTTCTTT.